The clone carrying this T cell receptor beta chain appeared a single time. This sample stems from a study of T-cell reconstitution after alpha-beta-depleted transplantation in children. Unique molecular identifiers were incorporated into the prepared TCRbeta library. TCRdb recomputed calls from the PCR reads with MiXCR, one row per CDR3 protein. The data show roughly 500,000 distinct CDR3 sequences, approximately 32% seen once. The TCR comes from a human donor who donated a stem cell graft to a child with aplastic anemia. Material: PBMCs from the stem cell graft donor, obtained from the stem cell graft.

This chain's CDR3 is CASSLVGGALGEQFF. DNA for the CDR3: TGCGCCAGCAGCTTGGTGGGAGGGGCCTTAGGTGAGCAGTTCTTC. V usage is TRBV5-1 and J usage is TRBJ2-1, with 7 nucleotides matching TRBD2. This CDR3 is 15 amino acids long. V dropped 0 bases and J dropped 9; count of bases not matched to a gene: 9. CDR1 SGHRS and CDR2 YFSETQ come from the germline V gene.